This entry describes one T cell receptor (beta chain). These data originate in a study of blood T cell repertoires in COVID-19. Germline V gene sequence: CDR1 LNHDA, CDR2 SQIVND (reference sequence). The CDR3 runs 14 residues. V shed 6 bases, J shed 3 bases, and the junction held 4 bases outside the gene matches. Data came from immunoSEQ multiplex PCR; TCRdb stores just in-frame clones and leaves some out. The table lists about 180,000 clones, 86% of them singletons. This rearrangement joins TRBV19 to TRBJ2-7; 11 bases fit TRBD2. The sample was peripheral blood. This TCR was recovered from a man aged 45 to 65 with active or convalescent COVID-19. As DNA, the CDR3 is TGTGCCAGTAGCCTGACTAGCGGGAACTACGAGCAGTACTTC. This encodes CASSLTSGNYEQYF.